This T cell receptor beta chain was sequenced during a study of T cell responses to AZD1222 COVID-19 vaccine. Study outcomes and limitations: The reported proportion of spike-specific TCRs targeting unmutated variant regions was nearly half. The CD4 TCRs associated with vaccination extended across spike and predominated at 160-218 and 743-854.

On this clone itself: Its antigen is unidentified.

Sequencing was performed with immunoSEQ multiplex PCR; in TCRdb, only in-frame clones are kept and a portion is missing. Seen here are over 100,000 clones, 70% to 90% observed once, and the top ten hold about 15%. Trimming cost V 0 bases and J 0 bases; bases outside gene matches: 5. The CDR3 extends over 18 amino acids. The germline V gene has CDR1 LNHDA and CDR2 SQIVND (reference sequence). The sample here was peripheral blood, taken on day 0 of AZD1222 vaccination. The chain recombines TRBV19 with TRBJ2-1; 10 bases align to TRBD2. The receptor comes from an adult in good health. CDR3 loop: CASSIELAGPPSYNEQFF. In DNA, the CDR3 is TGTGCCAGTAGTATAGAACTAGCGGGGCCCCCCTCCTACAATGAGCAGTTCTTC. The full variable domain, in which reference TRBV19 and TRBJ2-1 provide the parts outside the CDR3, is DGGITQSPKYLFRKEGQNVTLSCEQNLNHDAMYWYRQDPGQGLRLIYYSQIVNDFQKGDIAEGYSVSREKKESFPLTVTSAQKNPTAFYLCASSIELAGPPSYNEQFFGPGTRLTVL.